This TCR beta chain was identified in a study of shared clonotypes between healthy human individuals. General observations from the study: Depth of sequencing was expected to influence donor clonotype sharing. Estimated richness was generally greater in naive than memory subsets.

The authors' processing: There were no quality scores in the junction-only immunoSEQ sequences, so filtering differed. Here immunoSEQ multiplex PCR was the method, and the copy in TCRdb shows in-frame clones only, minus some. That table gives V, J and clone size, and the DNA gave D and trimming. This table has 950,000 to 1,300,000 clones, about 80% appearing once. This clone was seen only once. Its cognate antigen is unknown. The receptor was derived from a man aged 18 to 35 in good health. Source material: memory CD4+ T cells sorted from blood. Subset reported: CD45RA-negative fraction.

CDR3 in amino acids: CASSGGQGIDGYTF. The DNA for the CDR3 is TGCGCCAGCAGCGGGGGACAGGGGATTGATGGCTACACCTTC. This sequence joins TRBV5-1 and TRBJ1-2, with 10 bases aligning to TRBD1. The J segment lost 6 bases and the V segment lost 4 bases, leaving 6 bases of the junction unmatched. Germline V CDR1 and CDR2: SGHRS, YFSETQ. The CDR3 runs 14 residues.